The 19 T cell receptor beta chains below come from one sample, sequenced in a study of cytomegalovirus exposure and HLA in healthy donors. The PCR was carried out with 60 Vbeta primers and 13 Jbeta primers. Clones were sequenced by immunoSEQ multiplex PCR, and TCRdb holds only the in-frame ones, with some missing. This table has around 160,000 clones, about 76% appearing once. Source material: PBMCs. Every receptor here comes from a male donor in good health and CMV-seropositive.

CDR3 in amino acids: CASSSYRGSGEQYF. As DNA, the CDR3 is TGTGCCAGCAGCTCATACAGGGGATCGGGCGAGCAGTACTTC. The chain couples TRBV7-8 to TRBJ2-7, with TRBD1 matching 7 bases. CDR3 length: 14 amino acids. V shed 4 bases and J 6 bases; nucleotides not matched to a gene: 9. Germline loops: CDR1 SGHVS, CDR2 FQNEAQ.

V is TRBV9 and J is TRBJ2-2; D not certain. Trimming shortened V by 0 bases and J by 5 bases, and 2 bases separated the two germline ends. Germline-derived CDR1 and CDR2 are SGDLS and YYNGEE. The CDR3 runs 12 residues. CDR3 amino acids: CASSVATGELFF. The CDR3 nucleotides are TGTGCCAGCAGCGTAGCTACCGGGGAGCTGTTTTTT.

V usage is TRBV4-1 and J usage is TRBJ2-4; D may be TRBD2 (6 bases). V was cut by 0 bases and J by 0 bases, with 12 bases left in between. Germline lookup yields CDR1 MGHRA and CDR2 YSYEKL. The CDR3 is made up of 17 amino acids. This CDR3 is CASSQDGGTLAKNIQYF. The DNA of the CDR3 is TGCGCCAGCAGCCAAGATGGGGGGACTCTAGCCAAAAACATTCAGTACTTC.

The J gene is TRBJ1-2, the V gene TRBV6-6; possibly TRBD1 for D (5 bases). This CDR3 is built from 13 residues. Trimming pared 0 bases from V and 6 bases from J, leaving 8 bases between. Germline V lookup: CDR1 MNHNY, CDR2 SVGAGI (reference sequence). The DNA of the CDR3 is TGTGCCAGCAGTTACTCGGGAGGGGATGGCTACACCTTC. Amino acid sequence: CASSYSGGDGYTF.

The V call is TRBV6-5, the J call TRBJ1-1; the D is unclear. From germline, CDR1 is MNHEY and CDR2 SVGAGI. The CDR3 length is 13 residues. Trimming took off 6 bases at V and 1 base at J, with 9 bases between the two ends. The CDR3 sequence: CASSPQENTEAFF. The CDR3 DNA sequence: TGTGCCAGCAGCCCTCAGGAGAACACTGAAGCTTTCTTT.

The V and J genes are TRBV7-2 and TRBJ1-6; D is perhaps TRBD1 (6 bases). V was trimmed by 5 bases and J by 15 bases, leaving 26 bases between them. CDR1 and CDR2 from the germline V gene are SGHTA and FQGNSA. CDR3 length equals 16 residues. CDR3 in amino acids: CASSPSGQLQGAHLHF. The CDR3, as DNA: TGTGCCAGCAGCCCTTCTGGCCAGTTACAGGGAGCTCACCTCCACTTT.

This clone has only a few counts. The rearrangement uses TRBV2 and TRBJ1-6; 8 positions match TRBD1. The CDR3 runs to 15 residues. V was clipped by 4 bases and J by 14 bases; unmatched bases: 13. CDR1 and CDR2 from the germline V gene are SNHLY and FYNNEI. CDR3 DNA: TGTGCCAGCAGTGGAGGGACAGGTGGAGGTCAAGCCCTCCACTTT. The encoded protein is CASSGGTGGGQALHF.

The V call is TRBV5-6, the J call TRBJ1-3, with D perhaps TRBD1 (5 bases). V lost 2 bases and J 0 bases, leaving 12 bases between the germline ends. CDR1 and CDR2 (germline): SGHDT, YYEEEE. CDR3 length: 16 amino acids. The CDR3 is CASSFYGDSSGNTIYF. In DNA form, the CDR3 reads TGTGCCAGCAGCTTCTATGGAGACAGCTCTGGAAACACCATATATTTT.

For this clone: At one boundary the junction diverges from the germline segment, which might be a read error. This chain links TRBV7-9 with TRBJ2-7; maybe TRBD2 (6 bases). The CDR3 is 15 amino acids. Per germline, CDR1 SEHNR and CDR2 FQNEAQ (reference sequence). CDR3: CSSSSPAGPPYEQYF. The CDR3 nucleotides read TGTTCCAGCAGCTCCCCTGCGGGGCCTCCCTACGAGCAGTACTTC.

CDR3 residues: CSVATGVAKNIQYF. The CDR3 nucleotides read TGCAGCGTGGCGACAGGGGTAGCCAAAAACATTCAGTACTTC. The chain uses TRBV29-1 and TRBJ2-4; 8 bases map to TRBD1. The trim removed 6 bases at V and 0 bases at J, leaving 4 bases unmatched. This CDR3 comprises 14 residues. The germline gives CDR1 SQVTM, CDR2 ANQGSEA.

The V call is TRBV11-2, the J call TRBJ2-7; the D gene is possibly TRBD2 (6 bases). The CDR3 covers 14 residues. V was cut by 2 bases and J by 6 bases, with 14 bases left in between. From germline, CDR1 is SGHAT and CDR2 FQNNGV. The CDR3 bases are TGTGCCAGCAGCTTACCCCTGGGGGGATCCGAGCAGTACTTC. Translation gives CASSLPLGGSEQYF.

This rearrangement joins TRBV2 to TRBJ2-1; 7 bases fit TRBD1. Germline V lookup: CDR1 SNHLY, CDR2 FYNNEI. The CDR3 consists of 15 residues. The trim removed 6 bases at V and 3 bases at J, leaving 8 bases unmatched. This CDR3 is CASRATGASYNEQFF. CDR3 nucleotides: TGTGCCAGCAGGGCTACAGGGGCTAGCTACAATGAGCAGTTCTTC.

This chain uses TRBV6-6 with TRBJ1-2, with no clear D. The length of the CDR3 is 13 residues. Germline CDR1 reads MNHNY; CDR2 reads SVGAGI (reference sequence). V was trimmed by 0 bases and J by 5 bases, leaving 7 bases between them. In DNA, the CDR3 is TGTGCCAGCAGTTACTCCTCAGAATATGGCTACACCTTC. This sequence encodes CASSYSSEYGYTF.

V and J are TRBV4-3 and TRBJ2-5; possibly TRBD2 for D (7 bases). CDR3 length: 17 amino acids. Germline V gene data show CDR1 as LGHNA and CDR2 as YSLEER. With 0 bases removed from V and 5 bases from J, the gap between germline ends came to 19 bases. CDR3 coding DNA: TGCGCCAGCAGCCAAGATGGATTGGGGGGGGCCGGTGAGACCCAGTACTTC. It codes for CASSQDGLGGAGETQYF.

The chain combines TRBV7-9 with TRBJ1-2, with 9 bases lining up with TRBD1. V dropped 2 bases and J dropped 4; count of bases not matched to a gene: 8. This CDR3 has 16 residues. Per germline, CDR1 SEHNR and CDR2 FQNEAQ (reference sequence). In DNA form, the CDR3 reads TGTGCCAGCAGCTTACGGGGACAGGGCCCTGGCTATGGCTACACCTTC. Translation gives CASSLRGQGPGYGYTF.

The chain joins TRBV25-1 to TRBJ1-2; D might be TRBD1 (5 bases). Trimming took off 3 bases at V and 4 bases at J, with 9 bases between the two ends. CDR1 and CDR2 (germline): MGHDK, SYGVNS. The CDR3 totals 13 residues. CDR3 residues: CASSEGGSYGYTF. The DNA for the CDR3 is TGTGCCAGCAGTGAGGGGGGTAGCTATGGCTACACCTTC.

CDR3: CASSRLNSEETQYF. Written as DNA, the CDR3 is TGTGCCAGCAGCCGCCTTAACAGTGAAGAGACCCAGTACTTC. The chain joins TRBV7-9 to TRBJ2-5; D not certain. This CDR3 has 14 amino acids. Germline V gene lookup returns CDR1 SEHNR and CDR2 FQNEAQ (reference sequence). V lost 5 bases and J 3 bases, leaving 13 bases between the germline ends.

This chain connects TRBV2 to TRBJ2-1; TRBD1 matches 7 bases. The CDR3 is 16 residues long. CDR1 and CDR2 (germline): SNHLY, FYNNEI. Trimming removed 4 bases from V and 0 bases from J; junction bases left unmatched: 6. CDR3 DNA: TGTGCCAGCAGTGGAGGGGGCCTCAGCTCCTACAATGAGCAGTTCTTC. Encoded protein: CASSGGGLSSYNEQFF.

This clone was seen a handful of times. The chain employs TRBV2 and TRBJ2-5; D not resolved. The CDR3 is 13 residues long. Germline CDR1 is SNHLY and CDR2 is FYNNEI. V lost 3 bases, J lost 5 bases, and 10 bases lay in between. The CDR3: CASSDSLRETQYF. For the CDR3, the DNA is TGTGCCAGCAGTGATTCATTGAGGGAGACCCAGTACTTC.